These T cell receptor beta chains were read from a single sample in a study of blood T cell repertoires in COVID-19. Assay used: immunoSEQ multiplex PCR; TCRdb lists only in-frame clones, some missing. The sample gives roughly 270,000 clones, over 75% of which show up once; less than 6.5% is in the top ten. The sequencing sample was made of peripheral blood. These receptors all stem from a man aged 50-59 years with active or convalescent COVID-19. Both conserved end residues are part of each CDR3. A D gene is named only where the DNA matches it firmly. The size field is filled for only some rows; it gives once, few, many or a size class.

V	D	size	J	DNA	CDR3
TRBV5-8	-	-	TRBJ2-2	TGTGCCAGCAGCTTGGGGCTAGCGTCCGGGGAGCTGTTTTTT	CASSLGLASGELFF
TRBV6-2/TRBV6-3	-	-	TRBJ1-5	TGTGCCAGCAGCCCTACGAGATATAGCAATCAGCCCCAGCATTTT	CASSPTRYSNQPQHF
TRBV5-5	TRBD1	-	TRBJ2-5	TGTGCCAGCAGCTTTGGTTTCTATCGACAGGGTTATCAAGAGACCCAGTACTTC	CASSFGFYRQGYQETQYF
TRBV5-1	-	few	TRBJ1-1	TGCGCCAGCAGCTTATCCAGCCGGGAAGGTGAAGCTTTCTTT	CASSLSSREGEAFF
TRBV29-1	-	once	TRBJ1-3	TGCAGCGGCGGGACCTCCTTTTACCCCCTCTCTGGAAACACCATATATTTT	CSGGTSFYPLSGNTIYF
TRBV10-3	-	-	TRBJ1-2	TGTGCCATCAGTGAAGATGTGACAGGCGGCGGCTACACCTTC	CAISEDVTGGGYTF
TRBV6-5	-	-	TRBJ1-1	TGTGCCAGCAGTTACTCACCGGGGGTGGCTGAAGCTTTCTTT	CASSYSPGVAEAFF
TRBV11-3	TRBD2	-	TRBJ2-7	TGTGCCAGCAGCTTGGGACTAGCCTCCTACGAGCAGTACTTC	CASSLGLASYEQYF
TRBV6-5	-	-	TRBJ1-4	TGTGCCAGCAGGACTGGCGGAGCAACTAATGAAAAACTGTTTTTT	CASRTGGATNEKLFF
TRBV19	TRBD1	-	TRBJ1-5	TGTGCCAGCCAGAACAGGGGTAATCAGCCCCAGCATTTT	CASQNRGNQPQHF